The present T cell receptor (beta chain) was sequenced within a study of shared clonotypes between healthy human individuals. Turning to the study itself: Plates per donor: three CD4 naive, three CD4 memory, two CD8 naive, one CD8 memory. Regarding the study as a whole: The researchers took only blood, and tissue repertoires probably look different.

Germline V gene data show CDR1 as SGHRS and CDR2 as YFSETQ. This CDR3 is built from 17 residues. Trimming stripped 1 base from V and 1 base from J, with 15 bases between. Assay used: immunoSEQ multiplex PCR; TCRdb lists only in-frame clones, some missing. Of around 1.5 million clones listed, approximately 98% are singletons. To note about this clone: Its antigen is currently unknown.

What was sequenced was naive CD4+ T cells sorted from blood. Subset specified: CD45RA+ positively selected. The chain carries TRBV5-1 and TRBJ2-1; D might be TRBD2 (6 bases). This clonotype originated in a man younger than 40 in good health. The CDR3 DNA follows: TGCGCCAGCAGCTTGTCGTTAGGCGGGGTGTCCTACAATGAGCAGTTCTTC. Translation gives CASSLSLGGVSYNEQFF.